A selection of T cell receptor beta chains follows, all from one sample in a study of T cell responses to AZD1222 COVID-19 vaccine. Sequencing used immunoSEQ multiplex PCR; TCRdb keeps in-frame clones, though not all of them. The sample includes around 150,000 clones, 94% of them seen just once. Material: peripheral blood, obtained on day 0 of AZD1222 vaccination. The receptors come from an adult in good health. Each CDR3 is given with its conserved first and last residue. D genes are given only for firm matches. The size of a clone is reported for some rows only, either as once, few or many, or as a class for expanded clones.

J gene | clone size | V gene | D gene | CDR3 DNA | CDR3 protein
TRBJ2-2 | NA | TRBV2 | TRBD2 | TGTGCCAGCATGGGACTAGCGGGGCCAACCGGGGAGCTGTTTTTT | CASMGLAGPTGELFF
TRBJ1-5 | once | TRBV28 | NA | TGTGCCAGCAGTTTCTATGACAGCCGCAATCAGCCCCAGCATTTT | CASSFYDSRNQPQHF
TRBJ2-1 | NA | TRBV5-1 | NA | TGCGCCAGCCTCCCTCCCCCCTGGATCGGGACGGTGATGAGCTCCTACAATGAGCAGTTCTTC | CASLPPPWIGTVMSSYNEQFF
TRBJ1-5 | once | TRBV4-1 | NA | TGCGCCAGCAGCCAAGCGGGGGCCAATCAGCCCCAGCATTTT | CASSQAGANQPQHF
TRBJ1-1 | NA | TRBV13 | NA | TGTGCCAGCAGCTCAACAGAGATGAACACTGAAGCTTTCTTT | CASSSTEMNTEAFF
TRBJ2-3 | once | TRBV6-4 | TRBD2 | TGTGCCAGCAGTCAAGAGCGGGGGGGCACAGATACGCAGTATTTT | CASSQERGGTDTQYF
TRBJ2-3 | NA | TRBV6-2/TRBV6-3 | NA | TGTGCCAGCAGTTATGATGGCACAGATACGCAGTATTTT | CASSYDGTDTQYF
TRBJ2-5 | NA | TRBV11-2 | TRBD2 | TGTGCCAGCAGCCTCCGGACTAGCGGGGTGCAAGAGACCCAGTACTTC | CASSLRTSGVQETQYF
TRBJ2-3 | NA | TRBV19 | NA | TGTGCCAGTAGTCTAAACCCAGGTCCGGGCACAGATACGCAGTATTTT | CASSLNPGPGTDTQYF
TRBJ2-3 | NA | TRBV24-1 | NA | TGTGCCACCAGTGATCCCGGGGGACCTAGCACAGATACGCAGTATTTT | CATSDPGGPSTDTQYF
TRBJ1-4 | NA | TRBV2 | NA | TGTGCCAGCAGTGGTACGGCTTCCAAGAATGAAAAACTGTTTTTT | CASSGTASKNEKLFF
TRBJ2-3 | NA | TRBV7-5 | NA | TGTGTCAGAAGCGGGGACTTGGCTAGCGGAAGCACAGATACGCAGTATTTT | CVRSGDLASGSTDTQYF
TRBJ2-2 | few | TRBV12-3/TRBV12-4 | NA | TGTGCCAGCGGTCGCGTCACCGGGGAGCTGTTTTTT | CASGRVTGELFF
TRBJ1-1 | NA | TRBV29-1 | TRBD1 | TGCAGCGCCGAGGACAGGGGCACTGAAGCTTTCTTT | CSAEDRGTEAFF
TRBJ1-6 | once | TRBV6-5 | TRBD1 | TGTGCCAGCAGGATGGAGGGACAGGGTAATTCACCCCTCCACTTT | CASRMEGQGNSPLHF
TRBJ1-6 | NA | TRBV4-1 | TRBD1 | TGCGCCAGCAGCCGGGAACCGGGACAGGGTAGCCGCTCCTATAATTCACCCCTCCACTTT | CASSREPGQGSRSYNSPLHF
TRBJ2-5 | NA | TRBV28 | NA | TGTGCCAGCAGTTTACCGGGTGGAGGCCAAGAGACCCAGTACTTC | CASSLPGGGQETQYF
TRBJ2-2 | NA | TRBV5-1 | TRBD2 | TGCGCCAGCAGCTCCGGACTAGCCTCGAACACCGGGGAGCTGTTTTTT | CASSSGLASNTGELFF
TRBJ1-3 | NA | TRBV18 | TRBD1 | TGTGCCAGCTCACCACTGGGACAGAAAGTAAACACCATATATTTT | CASSPLGQKVNTIYF
TRBJ1-4 | NA | TRBV27 | TRBD1 | TGTGCCAGCAGTTCTTGGGGGACAGGGGACGAAAAACTGTTTTTT | CASSSWGTGDEKLFF